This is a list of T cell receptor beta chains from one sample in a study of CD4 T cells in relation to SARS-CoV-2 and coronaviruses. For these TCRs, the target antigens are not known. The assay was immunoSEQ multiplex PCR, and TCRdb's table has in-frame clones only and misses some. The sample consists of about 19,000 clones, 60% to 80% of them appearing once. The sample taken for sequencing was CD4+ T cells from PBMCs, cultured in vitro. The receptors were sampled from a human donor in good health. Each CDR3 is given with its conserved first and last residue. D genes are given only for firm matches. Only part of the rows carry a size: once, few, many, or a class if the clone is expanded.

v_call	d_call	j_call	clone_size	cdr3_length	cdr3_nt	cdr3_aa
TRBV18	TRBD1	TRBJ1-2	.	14	TGTGCCAGCGAGGACAGGGGGGTTAACTATGGCTACACCTTC	CASEDRGVNYGYTF
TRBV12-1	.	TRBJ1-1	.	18	TGTGCCAGCAGCTACATAGACAGGGGAATTGGGAGAAACACTGAAGCTTTCTTT	CASSYIDRGIGRNTEAFF
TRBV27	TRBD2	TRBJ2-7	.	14	TGTGCCAGCAGTCCGGGAGGGTACGGCTACGAGCAGTACTTC	CASSPGGYGYEQYF
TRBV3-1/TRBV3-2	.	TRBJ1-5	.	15	TGTGCCAGCAGCCAAGTCCCGGGGGCCGATCAGCCCCAGCATTTT	CASSQVPGADQPQHF
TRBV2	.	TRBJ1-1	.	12	TGTGCCAGCAGTGTAGGGGCTTCTGAAGCTTTCTTT	CASSVGASEAFF
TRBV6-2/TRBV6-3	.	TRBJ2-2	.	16	TGTGCCAGCAGTTACCGGGGTGGCCGGAACACCGGGGAGCTGTTTTTT	CASSYRGGRNTGELFF
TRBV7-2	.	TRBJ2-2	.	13	TGTGCCTGGGCGGGACAACTCACCGGGGAGCTGTTTTTT	CAWAGQLTGELFF
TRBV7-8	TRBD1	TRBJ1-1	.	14	TGTGCCAGCAGCGGCTACAGGGGCGGAACTGAAGCTTTCTTT	CASSGYRGGTEAFF
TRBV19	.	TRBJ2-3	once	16	TGTGCCAGTAGTCCTGGTCGGGGCGCCGGGGGAGATACGCAGTATTTT	CASSPGRGAGGDTQYF
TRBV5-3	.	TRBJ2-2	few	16	TGTGCCAGAAGCTTGTACGAGACAGCGAACACCGGGGAGCTGTTTTTT	CARSLYETANTGELFF
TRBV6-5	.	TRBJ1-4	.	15	TGTGCCAGCAGCCCCCTAGGGGAGGCTAATGAAAAACTGTTTTTT	CASSPLGEANEKLFF
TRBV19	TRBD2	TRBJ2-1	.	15	TGTGCCAGTAGTGTAGCGGGAGGGCCGTACAATGAGCAGTTCTTC	CASSVAGGPYNEQFF
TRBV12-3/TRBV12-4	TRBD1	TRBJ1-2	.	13	TGTGCCAGCAGATACACAGGGGTAGAGGGCTACACCTTC	CASRYTGVEGYTF
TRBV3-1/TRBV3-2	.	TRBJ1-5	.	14	TGTGCCAGCAGCCTAAACCGGGGGAGTCAGCCCCAGCATTTT	CASSLNRGSQPQHF
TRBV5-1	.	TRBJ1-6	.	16	TGCGCCAGCAGCTTGGATCTTAGTGGGGGGAATTCACCCCTCCACTTT	CASSLDLSGGNSPLHF
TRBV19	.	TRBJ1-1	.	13	TGTGCCAGTAGTAGCCAGGGAAACACTGAAGCTTTCTTT	CASSSQGNTEAFF
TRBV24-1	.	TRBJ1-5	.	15	TGTGCCACCAGTGATTTGACAGAGGGCAATCAGCCCCAGCATTTT	CATSDLTEGNQPQHF
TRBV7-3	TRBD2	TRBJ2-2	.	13	TGTGCCAGCAGCGTTAGCGGGAGTGGGGAGCTGTTTTTT	CASSVSGSGELFF
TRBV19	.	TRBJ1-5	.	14	TGTGCCAGTAGTATGTGGAAAGAGTATCAGCCCCAGCATTTT	CASSMWKEYQPQHF
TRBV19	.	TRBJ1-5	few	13	TGTGCCAGCTTGGACAGAGGGAATCAGCCCCAGCATTTT	CASLDRGNQPQHF
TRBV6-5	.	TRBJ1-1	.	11	TGTGCCAGCTATTGGGACGTTGAAGCTTTCTTT	CASYWDVEAFF